The next 6 T cell receptor beta chains were all read from a single sample in a study of blood T cell repertoires in COVID-19. Using immunoSEQ multiplex PCR, the repertoire was profiled, and TCRdb retains in-frame clones only, with some absent. The sample has about 160,000 clones, 82% seen once. Sample: PBMCs or T cells enriched from blood (not recorded which). These TCRs come from a man in his 60s who had recovered from COVID-19.

The chain employs TRBV5-1 and TRBJ2-3, with D unclear. CDR1 and CDR2 from the germline V gene are SGHRS and YFSETQ. The CDR3 consists of 14 residues. Trimming took 0 bases from V and 0 from J, leaving 5 bases between them. This CDR3 reads CASSLGTSTDTQYF. The CDR3 region has the DNA TGCGCCAGCAGCTTGGGAACTAGCACAGATACGCAGTATTTT.

The V and J genes are TRBV3-1 (or the pseudogene TRBV3-2) and TRBJ2-3; D is undetermined. The V and J ends lost 4 bases and 5 bases respectively, with 13 bases between them. Germline assignment: CDR1 LGHDT and CDR2 YNNKEL (reference sequence). The CDR3 sequence is 14 residues long. Written as DNA, the CDR3 is TGTGCCAGCAGCCGGTCGCCCCGAGGAGATACGCAGTATTTT. Encoded protein: CASSRSPRGDTQYF.

The chain combines TRBV5-1 with TRBJ2-5; the D gene is possibly TRBD1 (5 bases). The V end was cut by 2 bases, the J end by 0 bases, with 11 bases between. Germline CDR1 SGHRS, CDR2 YFSETQ. The CDR3 consists of 15 residues. CDR3 in DNA: TGCGCCAGCAGCTTCGACAGTCCGTACCAAGAGACCCAGTACTTC. Translating gives CASSFDSPYQETQYF. Supplemented by reference TRBV5-1 and TRBJ2-5, the full variable domain reads KAGVTQTPRYLIKTRGQQVTLSCSPISGHRSVSWYQQTPGQGLQFLFEYFSETQRNKGNFPGRFSGRQFSNSRSEMNVSTLELGDSALYLCASSFDSPYQETQYFGPGTRLLVL.

This clone was seen once. This chain joins TRBV7-3 and TRBJ2-7; no clear D. From germline, CDR1 is SGHTA and CDR2 FQGTGA. V lost 2 bases and J 7 bases, leaving 9 bases between the germline ends. This CDR3 is built from 12 residues. The CDR3 sequence: CASSLPPAEQYF. CDR3 in DNA: TGTGCCAGCAGCTTACCCCCAGCGGAGCAGTACTTC.

This clone was seen more than once but under ten times. The genes are TRBV10-3 and TRBJ1-5; 7 nucleotides match TRBD1. V gave up 0 bases and J gave up 8 bases; unmatched junction bases: 10. The V gene's germline CDR1 is ENHRY and CDR2 SYGVKD. This CDR3 region has 16 residues. CDR3 residues: CAISESSRQGKEPQHF. The CDR3 bases are TGTGCCATCAGTGAGTCGAGTAGACAGGGAAAGGAGCCCCAGCATTTT.

The rearrangement joins TRBV12-3 or TRBV12-4 to TRBJ2-1; D possibly corresponds to TRBD1 (5 bases). V shed 8 bases and J shed 6 bases, with 11 bases lying between them. The CDR3 length is 12 residues. The CDR3 sequence is CASRDSLNEQFF. In DNA, the CDR3 is TGTGCCAGCCGCGACAGTCTCAATGAGCAGTTCTTC.